This section outlines one TCR beta chain sequence together with its context. Antigen specificity is unknown. This record belongs to a study of monozygotic twins with inflammatory bowel disease. This CDR3 has 17 amino acids. From germline, CDR1 is DFQATT and CDR2 SNEGSKA (reference sequence). The study's findings and limits: Concordance status among twins (concordant versus discordant) showed no link to repertoire similarity, possibly from limited power. Lower sharing of clonotypes with other individuals was seen in IBD patients than in healthy twins. This was most marked in patients showing signs of disease activity. Part of the variability in patient repertoires may have come from differing immunosuppressive treatments.

Amplification of TCRalpha and TCRbeta cDNA involved two nested PCRs that ran for approximately 17 and 9 cycles. TCRdb reprocessed the 5' RACE reads, with one entry per CDR3 protein and no DNA. Its listing shows about 330,000 distinct CDR3 sequences. This chain joins TRBV20-1 and TRBJ2-1; TCRdb designates TRBD1, a call that cannot be tested without DNA. The sequence was obtained from a human donor with ulcerative colitis or Crohn's disease, or a healthy co-twin of an affected twin (not recorded which). The specimen was blood. Here the CDR3 reads CSARDDKTGGAYNEQFF.